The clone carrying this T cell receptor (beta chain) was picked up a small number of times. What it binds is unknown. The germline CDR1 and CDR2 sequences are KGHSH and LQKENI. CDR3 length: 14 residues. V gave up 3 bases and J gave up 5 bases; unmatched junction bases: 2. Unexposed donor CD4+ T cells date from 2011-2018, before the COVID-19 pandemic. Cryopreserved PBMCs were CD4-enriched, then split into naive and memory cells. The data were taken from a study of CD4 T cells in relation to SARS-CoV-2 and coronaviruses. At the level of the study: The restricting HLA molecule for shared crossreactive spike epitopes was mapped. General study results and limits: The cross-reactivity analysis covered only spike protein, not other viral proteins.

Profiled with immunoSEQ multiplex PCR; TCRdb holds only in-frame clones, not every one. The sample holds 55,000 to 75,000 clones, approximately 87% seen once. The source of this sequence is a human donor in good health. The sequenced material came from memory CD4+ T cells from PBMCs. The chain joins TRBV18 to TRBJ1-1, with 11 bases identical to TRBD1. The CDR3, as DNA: TGTGCCAGCTCACCGGACAGGGGGCGTACTGAAGCTTTCTTT. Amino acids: CASSPDRGRTEAFF.